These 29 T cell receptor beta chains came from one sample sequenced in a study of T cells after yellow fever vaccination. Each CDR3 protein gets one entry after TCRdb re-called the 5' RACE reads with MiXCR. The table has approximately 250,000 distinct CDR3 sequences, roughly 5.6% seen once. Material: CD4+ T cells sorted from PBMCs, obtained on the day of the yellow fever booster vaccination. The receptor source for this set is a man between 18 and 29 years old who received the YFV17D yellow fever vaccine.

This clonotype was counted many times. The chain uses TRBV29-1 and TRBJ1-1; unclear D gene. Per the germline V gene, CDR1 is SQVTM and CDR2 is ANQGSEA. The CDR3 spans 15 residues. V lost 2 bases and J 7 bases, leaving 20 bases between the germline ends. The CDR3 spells CSVERGQSKRDEAFF. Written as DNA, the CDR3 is TGCAGCGTTGAACGGGGTCAGTCGAAGCGGGATGAAGCTTTCTTT.

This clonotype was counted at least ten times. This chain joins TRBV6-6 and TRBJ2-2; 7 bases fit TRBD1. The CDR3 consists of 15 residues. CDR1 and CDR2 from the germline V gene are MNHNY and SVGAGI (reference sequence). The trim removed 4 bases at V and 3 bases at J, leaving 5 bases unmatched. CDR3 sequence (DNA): TGTGCCAGCAGTTCCCCCCAGGGGGACACCGGGGAGCTGTTTTTT. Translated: CASSSPQGDTGELFF.

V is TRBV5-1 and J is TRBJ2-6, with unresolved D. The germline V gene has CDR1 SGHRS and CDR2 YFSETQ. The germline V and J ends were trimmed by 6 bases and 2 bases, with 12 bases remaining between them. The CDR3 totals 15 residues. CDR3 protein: CASKKGIAGANVLTF. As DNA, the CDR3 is TGCGCCAGCAAAAAGGGTATCGCTGGGGCCAACGTCCTGACTTTC.

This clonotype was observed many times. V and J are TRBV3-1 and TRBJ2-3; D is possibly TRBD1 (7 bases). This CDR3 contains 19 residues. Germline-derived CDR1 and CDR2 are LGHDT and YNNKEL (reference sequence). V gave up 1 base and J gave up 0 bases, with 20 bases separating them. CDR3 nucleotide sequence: TGTGCCAGCAGCCAAGTCGGCAGGGGGGCACTGAAGAGCACAGATACGCAGTATTTT. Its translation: CASSQVGRGALKSTDTQYF.

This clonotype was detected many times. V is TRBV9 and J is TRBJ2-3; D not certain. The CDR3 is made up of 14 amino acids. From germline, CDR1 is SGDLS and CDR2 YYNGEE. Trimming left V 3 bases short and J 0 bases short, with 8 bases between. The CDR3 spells CASSGGVSTDTQYF. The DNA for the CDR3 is TGTGCCAGCAGCGGCGGAGTCAGCACAGATACGCAGTATTTT.

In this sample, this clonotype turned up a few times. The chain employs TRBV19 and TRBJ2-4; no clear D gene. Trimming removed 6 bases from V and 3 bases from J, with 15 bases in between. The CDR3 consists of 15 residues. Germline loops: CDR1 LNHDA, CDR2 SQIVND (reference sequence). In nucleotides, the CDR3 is TGTGCCAGTAGCTGGGCCAGCACCAGCAAAAACATTCAGTACTTC. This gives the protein CASSWASTSKNIQYF. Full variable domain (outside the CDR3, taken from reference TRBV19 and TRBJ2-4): DGGITQSPKYLFRKEGQNVTLSCEQNLNHDAMYWYRQDPGQGLRLIYYSQIVNDFQKGDIAEGYSVSREKKESFPLTVTSAQKNPTAFYLCASSWASTSKNIQYFGAGTRLSVL.

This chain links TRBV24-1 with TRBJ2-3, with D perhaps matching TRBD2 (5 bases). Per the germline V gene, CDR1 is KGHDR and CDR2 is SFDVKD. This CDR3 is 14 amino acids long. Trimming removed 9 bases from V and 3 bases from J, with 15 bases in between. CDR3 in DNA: TGTGCCACCTCGGGTCTAGGAGGAACAGATACGCAGTATTTT. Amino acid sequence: CATSGLGGTDTQYF.

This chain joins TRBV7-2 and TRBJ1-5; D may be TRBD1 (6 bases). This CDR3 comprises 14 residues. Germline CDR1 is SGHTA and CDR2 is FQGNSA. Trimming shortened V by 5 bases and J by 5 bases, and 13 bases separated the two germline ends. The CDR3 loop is CASSRDTRDQPQHF. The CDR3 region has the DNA TGTGCCAGCAGCCGGGACACCCGGGATCAGCCCCAGCATTTT. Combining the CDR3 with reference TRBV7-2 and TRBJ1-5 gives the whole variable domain GAGVSQSPSNKVTEKGKDVELRCDPISGHTALYWYRQSLGQGLEFLIYFQGNSAPDKSGLPSDRFSAERTGGSVSTLTIQRTQQEDSAVYLCASSRDTRDQPQHFGDGTRLSIL.

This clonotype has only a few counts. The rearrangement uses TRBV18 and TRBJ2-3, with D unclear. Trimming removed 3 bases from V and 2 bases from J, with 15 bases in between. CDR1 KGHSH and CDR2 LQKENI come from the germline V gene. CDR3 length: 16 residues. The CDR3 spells CASSPLFAPYTDTQYF. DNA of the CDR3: TGTGCCAGCTCACCTTTGTTCGCGCCGTACACAGATACGCAGTATTTT.

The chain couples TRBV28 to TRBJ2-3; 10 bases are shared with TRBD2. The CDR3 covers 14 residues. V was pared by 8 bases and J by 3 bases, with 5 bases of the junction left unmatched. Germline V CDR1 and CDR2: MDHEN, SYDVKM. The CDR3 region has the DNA TGTGCCAGCTTTAGCGGGGGGCGGACAGATACGCAGTATTTT. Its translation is CASFSGGRTDTQYF.

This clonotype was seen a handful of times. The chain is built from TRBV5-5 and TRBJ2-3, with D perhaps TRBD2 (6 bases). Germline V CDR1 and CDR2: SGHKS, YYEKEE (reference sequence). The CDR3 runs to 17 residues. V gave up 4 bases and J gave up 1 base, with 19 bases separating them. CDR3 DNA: TGTGCCAGCAGCCCTGCTTTGGGGGGATTGGGCACAGATACGCAGTATTTT. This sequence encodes CASSPALGGLGTDTQYF. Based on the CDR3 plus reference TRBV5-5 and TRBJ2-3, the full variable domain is DAGVTQSPTHLIKTRGQQVTLRCSPISGHKSVSWYQQVLGQGPQFIFQYYEKEERGRGNFPDRFSARQFPNYSSELNVNALLLGDSALYLCASSPALGGLGTDTQYFGPGTRLTVL.

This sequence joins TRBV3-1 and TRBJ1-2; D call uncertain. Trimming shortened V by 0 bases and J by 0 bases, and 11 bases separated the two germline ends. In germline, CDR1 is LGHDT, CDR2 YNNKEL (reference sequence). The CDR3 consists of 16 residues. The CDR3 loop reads CASSQERGRPNYGYTF. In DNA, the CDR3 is TGTGCCAGCAGCCAAGAGCGAGGCAGGCCTAACTATGGCTACACCTTC.

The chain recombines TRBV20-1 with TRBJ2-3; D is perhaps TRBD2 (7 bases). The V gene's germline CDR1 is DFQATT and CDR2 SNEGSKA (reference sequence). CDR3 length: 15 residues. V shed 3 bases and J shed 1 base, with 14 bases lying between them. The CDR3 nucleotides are TGCAGTGCTAGGAAGGGGGGGCGAGGCACAGATACGCAGTATTTT. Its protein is CSARKGGRGTDTQYF.

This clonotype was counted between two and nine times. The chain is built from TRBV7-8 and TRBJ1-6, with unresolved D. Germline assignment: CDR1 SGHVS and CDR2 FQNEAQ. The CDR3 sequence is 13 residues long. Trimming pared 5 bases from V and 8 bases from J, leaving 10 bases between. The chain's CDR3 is CASSPPHDSPLHF. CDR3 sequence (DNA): TGTGCCAGCAGCCCACCACATGATTCACCCCTCCACTTT.

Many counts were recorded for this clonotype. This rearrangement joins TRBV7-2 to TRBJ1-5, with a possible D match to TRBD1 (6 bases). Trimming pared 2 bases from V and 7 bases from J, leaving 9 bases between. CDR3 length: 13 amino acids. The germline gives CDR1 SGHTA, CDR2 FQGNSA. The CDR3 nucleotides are TGTGCCAGCAGCTTAAACAGGGACCAGCCCCAGCATTTT. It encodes CASSLNRDQPQHF. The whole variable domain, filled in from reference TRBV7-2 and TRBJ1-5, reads GAGVSQSPSNKVTEKGKDVELRCDPISGHTALYWYRQSLGQGLEFLIYFQGNSAPDKSGLPSDRFSAERTGGSVSTLTIQRTQQEDSAVYLCASSLNRDQPQHFGDGTRLSIL.

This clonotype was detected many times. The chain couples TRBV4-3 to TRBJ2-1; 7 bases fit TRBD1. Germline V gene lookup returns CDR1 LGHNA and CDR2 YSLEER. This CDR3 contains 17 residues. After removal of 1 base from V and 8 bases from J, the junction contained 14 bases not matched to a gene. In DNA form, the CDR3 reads TGCGCCAGCAGCCAAGGCCCGGACAGGACGCGAGTGGATGAGCAGTTCTTC. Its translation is CASSQGPDRTRVDEQFF.

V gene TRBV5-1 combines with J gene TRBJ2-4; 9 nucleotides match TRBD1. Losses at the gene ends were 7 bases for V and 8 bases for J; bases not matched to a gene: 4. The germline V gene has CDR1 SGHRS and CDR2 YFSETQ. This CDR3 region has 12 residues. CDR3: CASSDRGDIQYF. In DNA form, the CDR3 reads TGCGCCAGCTCCGACAGGGGGGACATTCAGTACTTC.

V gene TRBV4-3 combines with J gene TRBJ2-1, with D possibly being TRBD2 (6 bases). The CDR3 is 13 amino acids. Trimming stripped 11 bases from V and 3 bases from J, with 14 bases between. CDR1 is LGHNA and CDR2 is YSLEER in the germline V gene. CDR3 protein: CALRTKNYNEQFF. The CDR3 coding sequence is TGCGCCCTGAGGACTAAGAACTACAATGAGCAGTTCTTC.

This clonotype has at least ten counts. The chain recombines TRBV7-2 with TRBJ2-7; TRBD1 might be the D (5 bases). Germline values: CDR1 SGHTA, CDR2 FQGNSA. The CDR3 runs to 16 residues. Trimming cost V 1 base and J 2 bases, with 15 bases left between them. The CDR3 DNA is TGTGCCAGCAGCTTAGTAGCCAGGGCAACGGCCTACGAGCAGTACTTC. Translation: CASSLVARATAYEQYF.

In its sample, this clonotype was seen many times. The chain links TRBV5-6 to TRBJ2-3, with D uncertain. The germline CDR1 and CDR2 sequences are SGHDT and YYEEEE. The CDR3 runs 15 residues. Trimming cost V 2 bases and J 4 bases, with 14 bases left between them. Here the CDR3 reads CASSFRSLLSDTQYF. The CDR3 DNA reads TGTGCCAGCAGCTTCAGGTCACTACTGTCAGATACGCAGTATTTT.

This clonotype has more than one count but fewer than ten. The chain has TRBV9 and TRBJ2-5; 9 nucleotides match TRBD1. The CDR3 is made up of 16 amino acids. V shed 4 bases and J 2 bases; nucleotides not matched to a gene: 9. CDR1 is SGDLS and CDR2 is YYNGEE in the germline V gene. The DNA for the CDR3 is TGTGCCAGCAGCCTTGGGGACAGGGTGAGGCAAGAGACCCAGTACTTC. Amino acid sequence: CASSLGDRVRQETQYF. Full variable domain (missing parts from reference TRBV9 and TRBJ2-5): DSGVTQTPKHLITATGQRVTLRCSPRSGDLSVYWYQQSLDQGLQFLIQYYNGEERAKGNILERFSAQQFPDLHSELNLSSLELGDSALYFCASSLGDRVRQETQYFGPGTRLLVL.

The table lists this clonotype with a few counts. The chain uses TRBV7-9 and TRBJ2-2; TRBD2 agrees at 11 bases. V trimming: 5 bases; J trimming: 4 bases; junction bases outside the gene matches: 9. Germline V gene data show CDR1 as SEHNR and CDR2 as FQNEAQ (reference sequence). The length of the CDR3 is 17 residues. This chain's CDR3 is CASSPRATSGGTGELFF. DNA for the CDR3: TGTGCCAGCAGCCCAAGGGCAACTAGCGGGGGCACCGGGGAGCTGTTTTTT.

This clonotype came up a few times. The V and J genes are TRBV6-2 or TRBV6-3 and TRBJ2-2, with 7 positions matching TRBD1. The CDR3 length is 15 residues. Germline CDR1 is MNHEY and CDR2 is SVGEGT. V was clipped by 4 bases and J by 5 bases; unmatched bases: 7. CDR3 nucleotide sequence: TGTGCCAGCAGTTCCGGGACAGTAAAAACCGGGGAGCTGTTTTTT. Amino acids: CASSSGTVKTGELFF.

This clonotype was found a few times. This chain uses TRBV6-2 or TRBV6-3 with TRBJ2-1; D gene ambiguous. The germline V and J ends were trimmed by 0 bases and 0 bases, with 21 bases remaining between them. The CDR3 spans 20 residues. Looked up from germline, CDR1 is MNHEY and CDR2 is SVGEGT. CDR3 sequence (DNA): TGTGCCAGCAGTTACTCGATAGGCCCGTCGAGGCTGAGCTCCTACAATGAGCAGTTCTTC. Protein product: CASSYSIGPSRLSSYNEQFF.

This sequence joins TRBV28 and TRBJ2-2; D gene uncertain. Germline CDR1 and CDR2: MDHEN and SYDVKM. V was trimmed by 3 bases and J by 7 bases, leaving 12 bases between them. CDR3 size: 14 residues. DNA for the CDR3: TGTGCCAGCAGTTTTCTCGGGTTGGGCGGGGAGCTGTTTTTT. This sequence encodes CASSFLGLGGELFF.

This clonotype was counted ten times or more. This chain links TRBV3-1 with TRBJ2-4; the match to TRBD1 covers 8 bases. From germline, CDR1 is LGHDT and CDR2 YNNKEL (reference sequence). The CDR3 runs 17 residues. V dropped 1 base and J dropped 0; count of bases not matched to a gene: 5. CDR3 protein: CASSQGRGRRAKNIQYF. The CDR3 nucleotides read TGTGCCAGCAGCCAAGGCAGGGGGCGCAGAGCCAAAAACATTCAGTACTTC. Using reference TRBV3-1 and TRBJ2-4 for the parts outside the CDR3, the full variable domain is DTAVSQTPKYLVTQMGNDKSIKCEQNLGHDTMYWYKQDSKKFLKIMFSYNNKELIINETVPNRFSPKSPDKAHLNLHINSLELGDSAVYFCASSQGRGRRAKNIQYFGAGTRLSVL.

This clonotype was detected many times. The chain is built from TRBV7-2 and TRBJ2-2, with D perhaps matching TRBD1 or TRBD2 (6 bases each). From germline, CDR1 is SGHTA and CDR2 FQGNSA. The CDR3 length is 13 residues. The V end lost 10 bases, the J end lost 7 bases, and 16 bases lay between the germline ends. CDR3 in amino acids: CAIPPRGGGELFF. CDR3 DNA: TGTGCCATCCCCCCCAGGGGAGGCGGGGAGCTGTTTTTT.

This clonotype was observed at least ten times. The CDR3 reads CASSSGGSDTQYF. CDR3 DNA: TGCGCCAGCAGCTCGGGAGGGTCGGATACGCAGTATTTT. V usage is TRBV5-1 and J usage is TRBJ2-3; 8 nucleotides align to TRBD2. Looked up from germline, CDR1 is SGHRS and CDR2 is YFSETQ. The CDR3 has 13 amino acids. V lost 3 bases, J lost 6 bases, and 3 bases stayed unmatched.

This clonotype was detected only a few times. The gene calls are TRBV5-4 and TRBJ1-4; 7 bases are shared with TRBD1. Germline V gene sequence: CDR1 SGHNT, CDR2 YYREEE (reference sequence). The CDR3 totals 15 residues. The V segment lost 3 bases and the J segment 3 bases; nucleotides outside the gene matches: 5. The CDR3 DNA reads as TGTGCCAGCAGCTCTCGACAGGGACCTAATGAAAAACTGTTTTTT. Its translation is CASSSRQGPNEKLFF. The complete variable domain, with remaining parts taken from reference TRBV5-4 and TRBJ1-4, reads ETGVTQSPTHLIKTRGQQVTLRCSSQSGHNTVSWYQQALGQGPQFIFQYYREEENGRGNFPPRFSGLQFPNYSSELNVNALELDDSALYLCASSSRQGPNEKLFFGSGTQLSVL.